These T cell receptor beta chains were read from a single sample in a study of molecular identifiers for immune sequencing clone quantification. A single record per CDR3 protein comes from TCRdb applying MiXCR to the PCR reads. The data contain about 510,000 distinct CDR3 sequences, around a fifth of them singletons. Material for sequencing was naive CD8+ T cells from blood, with Jurkat cell RNA spiked in. The receptor set was obtained from a human donor in good health. Some libraries in this study had Jurkat cell RNA spiked in. The CDR3 runs from the conserved cysteine through the conserved F or W. Each record gives: J gene, V gene, CDR3 protein.

TRBJ1-2 | TRBV28 | CASSLRQGGLGYTF
TRBJ1-5 | TRBV12-3/TRBV12-4 | CASSLWSEKNQPQHF
TRBJ2-1 | TRBV4-2 | CASSQGDYNEQFF
TRBJ2-7 | TRBV7-9 | CASSHDNLGDRGHYEQYF
TRBJ2-3 | TRBV6-6 | CASSYADTDTQYF
TRBJ2-3 | TRBV6-2/TRBV6-3 | CASSYSSLTPTDTQYF
TRBJ2-7 | TRBV5-1 | CASSWTYGSSYEQYF
TRBJ2-7 | TRBV4-1 | CASSQILERGEQYF
TRBJ2-5 | TRBV3-1 | CASSQQWTSGHQETQYF
TRBJ2-3 | TRBV20-1 | CSAHQGRAEDTQYF
TRBJ2-5 | TRBV7-9 | CASSLNSPETQYF
TRBJ2-1 | TRBV4-3 | CASSPDRAHEQFF
TRBJ2-1 | TRBV7-3 | CASSPQPPGASGDNEQFF
TRBJ1-6 | TRBV20-1 | CSASGGMSYNSPLHF
TRBJ2-1 | TRBV7-2 | CASSLGLARTYNEQFF
TRBJ1-1 | TRBV6-5 | CASSSGGGNTEAFF
TRBJ2-3 | TRBV4-2 | CASSSRTSGSLDTQYF
TRBJ1-1 | TRBV4-1 | CASSQAGLEAFF
TRBJ2-7 | TRBV7-6 | CASSPGTGGASSYEQYF
TRBJ1-2 | TRBV29-1 | CSTRQGALSGYTF
TRBJ2-7 | TRBV7-9 | CASSPPGRYYEQYF
TRBJ1-1 | TRBV19 | CASSQGQVFTEAFF
TRBJ2-7 | TRBV6-2/TRBV6-3 | CASSPRHSSYGQYF
TRBJ1-6 | TRBV5-3 | CASSLGVGFGNSPLHF
TRBJ1-5 | TRBV19 | CASSTPTGTADQPQHF
TRBJ2-7 | TRBV29-1 | CSVLLTAYEQYF
TRBJ2-1 | TRBV3-1 | CASSPSASEQFF
TRBJ2-1 | TRBV7-3 | CASSWIAGEGNEQFF
TRBJ1-5 | TRBV7-8 | CAGSLTAAREYSNQPQHF
TRBJ1-1 | TRBV6-6 | CASRGQAYEAFF
TRBJ2-7 | TRBV20-1 | CSAGSGPKQISYEQYF
TRBJ2-5 | TRBV19 | CASSIGSQETQYF
TRBJ2-7 | TRBV5-6 | CASSFGGLADEYEQYF
TRBJ1-2 | TRBV18 | CASSLYEPKQGGYGYTF
TRBJ1-1 | TRBV5-6 | CASSLVRAPNTEAFF
TRBJ2-3 | TRBV14 | CASSPRTGTILDTQYF
TRBJ1-3 | TRBV4-3 | CASSQDVRQGGNTIYF
TRBJ1-4 | TRBV13 | CASSPTRGTGGEANEKLFF
TRBJ2-7 | TRBV9 | CASSVGETDSYEQYF
TRBJ2-7 | TRBV29-1 | CSVATGADEQYF
TRBJ2-7 | TRBV5-1 | CASSPLSDEQYF
TRBJ2-2 | TRBV9 | CASSVAMGSTGELFF
TRBJ2-1 | TRBV11-3 | CASSWGLAYEQFF
TRBJ2-3 | TRBV6-5 | CASSYSGSGVADTQYF
TRBJ1-5 | TRBV10-3 | CAISEWGDQPQHF
TRBJ2-4 | TRBV3-1 | CASSPTLLDRGARSIQYF
TRBJ1-5 | TRBV19 | CATDRWGSNQPQHF
TRBJ2-3 | TRBV4-3 | CASSQEQGPVSTDTQYF
TRBJ1-5 | TRBV12-3/TRBV12-4 | CASSAGTGARPQHF
TRBJ1-5 | TRBV24-1 | CATSEGGDGGQPQHF
TRBJ2-1 | TRBV7-3 | CASSFTSGETLYNEQFF
TRBJ2-1 | TRBV20-1 | CSARDLGGNEQFF
TRBJ1-4 | TRBV30 | CAWTFGQGYEKLFF
TRBJ1-1 | TRBV28 | CASTFLKWNTEAFF